These 28 T cell receptor beta chains were all obtained from the same sample, sequenced in a study of blood T cell repertoires in COVID-19. Assay used: immunoSEQ multiplex PCR; TCRdb lists only in-frame clones, some missing. The sample consists of just over 300,000 clones, approximately 89% of them appearing once. The specimen was PBMCs or T cells enriched from blood (not recorded which). These receptors all stem from a woman aged 40 to 49 who had recovered from COVID-19.

The J gene is TRBJ1-2, the V gene TRBV19; possibly TRBD1 for D (6 bases). V was clipped by 6 bases and J by 5 bases, with 16 bases between them. Germline lookup yields CDR1 LNHDA and CDR2 SQIVND (reference sequence). This CDR3 has 14 residues. CDR3 DNA: TGTGCCAGTAGGTTCAGGGGTGGGCTATATGGCTACACCTTC. Translation: CASRFRGGLYGYTF.

The CDR3 reads CASSAYREENEKLFF. The CDR3 DNA reads as TGTGCCAGCAGTGCCTACAGGGAAGAAAATGAAAAACTGTTTTTT. V is TRBV27 and J is TRBJ1-4, with D maybe TRBD1 (6 bases). Trimming took 5 bases from V and 5 from J, leaving 15 bases between them. The CDR3 runs to 15 residues. Germline lookup yields CDR1 MNHEY and CDR2 SMNVEV (reference sequence). Using reference TRBV27 and TRBJ1-4 for the parts outside the CDR3, the full variable domain is EAQVTQNPRYLITVTGKKLTVTCSQNMNHEYMSWYRQDPGLGLRQIYYSMNVEVTDKGDVPEGYKVSRKEKRNFPLILESPSPNQTSLYFCASSAYREENEKLFFGSGTQLSVL.

V and J are TRBV6-5 and TRBJ2-5, with 9 bases lining up with TRBD2. The CDR3 sequence is 14 residues long. The V and J ends lost 6 bases and 8 bases, in that order; junction bases with no gene match: 10. Per germline, CDR1 MNHEY and CDR2 SVGAGI. CDR3 residues: CASRMGLALGTQYF. In DNA form, the CDR3 reads TGTGCCAGCAGGATGGGACTAGCCCTGGGAACCCAGTACTTC.

This clone was detected only a few times. J is TRBJ2-7 and V is TRBV4-2, with 8 bases matching TRBD2. Per the germline V gene, CDR1 is LGHNA and CDR2 is YNFKEQ. After removal of 0 bases from V and 0 bases from J, the junction contained 1 base not matched to a gene. The CDR3 contains 15 residues. The chain's CDR3 is CASSQESGSSYEQYF. In nucleotides, the CDR3 is TGTGCCAGCAGCCAAGAGAGCGGGAGCTCCTACGAGCAGTACTTC.

This chain uses TRBV7-8 with TRBJ2-1; TRBD2 matches at 12 bases. There are 17 residues in the CDR3. From germline, CDR1 is SGHVS and CDR2 FQNEAQ. The junction had 11 bases not matched to a gene; V was cut back by 4 bases and J by 7 bases. The CDR3 DNA is TGTGCCAGCAGCTCAAAGCTGACTAGCGGGAGTTCAAATGAGCAGTTCTTC. Protein: CASSSKLTSGSSNEQFF.

The chain combines TRBV18 with TRBJ2-7, with 8 bases aligning to TRBD1. Per germline, CDR1 KGHSH and CDR2 LQKENI. The CDR3 is 15 residues long. The junction had 9 bases not matched to a gene; V was cut back by 3 bases and J by 5 bases. CDR3 protein: CASSPETGVNHEQYF. The CDR3, as DNA: TGTGCCAGCTCACCGGAGACAGGGGTTAACCACGAGCAGTACTTC.

V and J are TRBV2 and TRBJ1-4, with TRBD1 identical over 10 bases. V lost 5 bases, J lost 8 bases, and 8 bases stayed unmatched. Looked up from germline, CDR1 is SNHLY and CDR2 is FYNNEI. The CDR3 runs to 15 residues. Written as DNA, the CDR3 is TGTGCCAGCAGTCTTGGGACAGGGGAAGGGGAAAAACTGTTTTTT. It encodes CASSLGTGEGEKLFF.

The V gene is TRBV5-1, the J gene TRBJ1-4; D may be TRBD1 (5 bases). The CDR3 consists of 15 residues. Trimming took 3 bases from V and 6 from J, leaving 15 bases between them. Germline V gene sequence: CDR1 SGHRS, CDR2 YFSETQ. The CDR3: CASSSGGLSDEKLFF. The CDR3 DNA reads TGCGCCAGCAGCTCTGGGGGACTGAGCGATGAAAAACTGTTTTTT.

The chain recombines TRBV23-1 with TRBJ1-2; 8 nucleotides match TRBD1. TRBV23-1 is classed as an ORF, of uncertain function. CDR3 length equals 16 residues. With 0 bases clipped from V and 1 base from J, the junction kept 4 bases outside the gene matches. CDR3 nucleotides: TGCGCCAGCAGTCAATCAGAGACAGGGGATAACTATGGCTACACCTTC. Its translation is CASSQSETGDNYGYTF.

The chain joins TRBV5-6 to TRBJ1-3; TRBD1 is a possible D gene (6 bases). In germline, CDR1 is SGHDT, CDR2 YYEEEE. The CDR3 length is 17 residues. V was shortened by 0 bases and J by 3 bases, with 16 bases between the two germline ends. The chain's CDR3 is CASSLGDAGARGNTIYF. The CDR3 coding sequence is TGTGCCAGCAGCTTGGGAGACGCAGGGGCGCGTGGAAACACCATATATTTT.

V is TRBV5-1 and J is TRBJ1-2, with 10 bases that match TRBD1. With 0 bases clipped from V and 4 bases from J, the junction kept 9 bases outside the gene matches. The CDR3 covers 17 residues. CDR1 and CDR2 (germline): SGHRS, YFSETQ. DNA for the CDR3: TGCGCCAGCAGCTTGGTCCCGACAGGGGGCGATATCTATGGCTACACCTTC. It translates to CASSLVPTGGDIYGYTF.

This clone was observed a handful of times. The chain uses TRBV5-6 and TRBJ1-4; 10 positions agree with TRBD1. The CDR3 sequence is 16 residues long. Germline CDR1 and CDR2: SGHDT and YYEEEE. Losses at the gene ends were 5 bases for V and 8 bases for J; bases not matched to a gene: 12. In DNA form, the CDR3 reads TGTGCCAGCAGTTACGAGCCCGGGACAGGGGAAGAAAAACTGTTTTTT. Its translation is CASSYEPGTGEEKLFF.

The V gene is TRBV11-3, the J gene TRBJ1-4, with TRBD1 matching over 7 bases. After removal of 4 bases from V and 0 bases from J, the junction contained 5 bases not matched to a gene. Germline CDR1 is SGHNT and CDR2 is YENEEA. The CDR3 is 16 amino acids. Here the CDR3 reads CASSWDSFATNEKLFF. DNA for the CDR3: TGTGCCAGCAGCTGGGACAGTTTTGCAACTAATGAAAAACTGTTTTTT.

This chain links TRBV5-5 with TRBJ2-7; no clear D. V lost 2 bases to trimming and J lost 4 bases, with 10 bases between them. Germline-derived CDR1 and CDR2 are SGHKS and YYEKEE (reference sequence). The CDR3 extends over 13 amino acids. As DNA, the CDR3 is TGTGCCAGCAGCTTCCAGGCCAAGTACGAGCAGTACTTC. Protein product: CASSFQAKYEQYF.

This chain joins TRBV3-1 (or the pseudogene TRBV3-2) and TRBJ1-1; D not resolved. Germline CDR1 is LGHDT and CDR2 is YNNKEL (reference sequence). The CDR3 has 14 amino acids. V was shortened by 5 bases and J by 1 base, with 11 bases between the two germline ends. The CDR3 DNA reads as TGTGCCAGCAGCTCTCTCTCGGGGAACACTGAAGCTTTCTTT. It specifies CASSSLSGNTEAFF.

V gene TRBV7-3 combines with J gene TRBJ2-1; the match to TRBD1 covers 9 bases. The CDR3 totals 14 residues. Germline trimming cut 3 bases from V and 8 bases from J; bases unmatched to any gene: 5. Per the germline V gene, CDR1 is SGHTA and CDR2 is FQGTGA. This CDR3 reads CASSLGQGVDEQFF. Here the CDR3 DNA reads TGTGCCAGCAGCTTGGGACAGGGCGTCGATGAGCAGTTCTTC.

The chain carries TRBV5-1 and TRBJ2-7, with TRBD2 as a possible D gene (7 bases). Germline V gene lookup returns CDR1 SGHRS and CDR2 YFSETQ. Trimming shortened V by 3 bases and J by 5 bases, and 15 bases separated the two germline ends. CDR3 length equals 14 residues. The CDR3 coding sequence is TGCGCCAGCAGCTCTGACGGGGGGCAGGACGAGCAGTACTTC. It translates to CASSSDGGQDEQYF.

The gene calls are TRBV18 and TRBJ2-7; tentative D call: TRBD1 (6 bases). The CDR3 extends over 13 amino acids. The V gene's germline CDR1 is KGHSH and CDR2 LQKENI. The V gene lost 1 base and the J gene lost 4 bases, with 8 bases spanning the gap. The chain's CDR3 is CASSPQQGYEQYF. CDR3 DNA: TGTGCCAGCTCACCACAACAGGGTTACGAGCAGTACTTC.

This clone appeared a single time. This chain joins TRBV20-1 and TRBJ2-7, with D perhaps matching TRBD2 (5 bases). The CDR3 covers 12 residues. V was pared by 3 bases and J by 8 bases, with 14 bases between. Germline values: CDR1 DFQATT, CDR2 SNEGSKA (reference sequence). CDR3 coding DNA: TGCAGTGCTAGTAGGACTCTTTATAAGCAGTACTTC. Its protein is CSASRTLYKQYF.

This chain joins TRBV6-2 or TRBV6-3 and TRBJ2-7, with TRBD1 matching 9 bases. Germline V gene data show CDR1 as MNHEY and CDR2 as SVGEGT. J lost 0 bases, V lost 2 bases, and 5 bases had no gene match. The CDR3 length is 16 residues. The CDR3 spells CASSYGQGTPSYEQYF. In nucleotides, the CDR3 is TGTGCCAGCAGTTACGGACAGGGGACCCCCTCCTACGAGCAGTACTTC.

This sequence joins TRBV30 and TRBJ2-7, with D possibly matching TRBD2 (6 bases). CDR3 length: 13 amino acids. Germline loops: CDR1 GTSNPN, CDR2 SVGIG (reference sequence). V was shortened by 5 bases and J by 0 bases, with 11 bases between the two germline ends. In nucleotides, the CDR3 is TGTGCCTGGGGTAGCGGTAGCTCCTACGAGCAGTACTTC. Amino acids: CAWGSGSSYEQYF.

The rearrangement uses TRBV27 and TRBJ1-2; D gene ambiguous. V shed 5 bases and J shed 7 bases, with 11 bases lying between them. Germline V CDR1 and CDR2: MNHEY, SMNVEV (reference sequence). This CDR3 spans 12 amino acids. The CDR3, as DNA: TGTGCCAGCAGTCCTGCTGTCGGTGGCTACACCTTC. Translated: CASSPAVGGYTF.

This rearrangement joins TRBV27 to TRBJ1-1, with 7 nucleotides matching TRBD1. Per germline, CDR1 MNHEY and CDR2 SMNVEV (reference sequence). V lost 5 bases to trimming and J lost 2 bases; unmatched junction nucleotides: 8. The CDR3 is 15 amino acids. CDR3: CASSLGVGGNTEAFF. DNA for the CDR3: TGTGCCAGCAGTCTGGGGGTAGGGGGCAACACTGAAGCTTTCTTT.

This chain uses TRBV19 with TRBJ1-3, with D perhaps matching TRBD1 (6 bases). There are 17 residues in the CDR3. V was shortened by 3 bases and J by 0 bases, with 15 bases between the two germline ends. Germline V gives CDR1 LNHDA, CDR2 SQIVND (reference sequence). Here the CDR3 DNA reads TGTGCCAGTAGTATCCGTCAGGGGCTATACTCTGGAAACACCATATATTTT. This sequence encodes CASSIRQGLYSGNTIYF.

The chain employs TRBV11-1 and TRBJ2-7, with D tentatively TRBD1 (5 bases). Germline V gene lookup returns CDR1 SGHAT and CDR2 FQDESV (reference sequence). This CDR3 contains 14 residues. Trimming removed 5 bases at V and 6 bases at J, with 17 bases between. Here the CDR3 reads CASSPPLDTSEQYF. DNA for the CDR3: TGTGCCAGCAGCCCACCCCTGGACACCAGCGAGCAGTACTTC.

The rearrangement links TRBV24-1 to TRBJ2-5; 11 bases align to TRBD1. Unmatched junction bases numbered 7, after V lost 4 bases and J lost 4 bases. The CDR3 extends over 16 amino acids. Germline loops: CDR1 KGHDR, CDR2 SFDVKD. The CDR3 region is CATSDFSGTGGETQYF. In DNA, the CDR3 is TGTGCCACCAGTGACTTTTCCGGGACAGGGGGAGAGACCCAGTACTTC.

The chain uses TRBV2 and TRBJ2-1; 11 bases are shared with TRBD2. CDR1 SNHLY and CDR2 FYNNEI come from the germline V gene. Trimming took 4 bases from V and 8 from J; bases not matched to a gene: 1. The CDR3 sequence is 13 residues long. CDR3 DNA: TGTGCCAGCAGTGGACTAGCGGGATATGAGCAGTTCTTC. This sequence encodes CASSGLAGYEQFF.

The chain links TRBV5-1 to TRBJ1-3; D is possibly TRBD1 (6 bases). The V end was cut by 5 bases, the J end by 0 bases, with 12 bases between. The length of the CDR3 is 15 residues. Germline CDR1 is SGHRS and CDR2 is YFSETQ. CDR3 loop: CASSSTGSSGNTIYF. The CDR3 DNA follows: TGCGCCAGCAGTTCCACAGGGAGCTCTGGAAACACCATATATTTT.